Reported below is one TCR beta chain. No cognate antigen has been identified for it. There are no base qualities to consult, and no much larger clone falls within one base. CDR1 is given as SGHAT and CDR2 as FQNNGV, both from the germline V gene. V lost 4 bases and J lost 4 bases, and the count of bases not matched to a germline gene is 10. Including cysteine and phenylalanine, the CDR3 has 16 amino acids. Of the read, only the CDR3 DNA is kept; its 48 bases are in frame from base 1. Receptors were amplified or captured by 5' RACE. The sample was run on an Illumina HiSeq 2500. A second PCR of about 6 to 12 cycles was performed with a sample-barcoded 5' primer and a J-beta primer mix. Each TCR beta cDNA molecule received a unique molecular identifier from a template-switch 5' adaptor carrying 12 random nucleotides. Each sample yielded at least 2.5 million CDR3-containing paired-end reads. First-strand cDNA synthesis was performed from all RNA using the Mint cDNA synthesis kit, with priming by a TRBC-specific oligonucleotide. Following uracil-DNA glycosylase treatment, all cDNA underwent a first 18-cycle PCR with the universal primers M1SS and BC2_uni_R. For the original study's pipeline: For normalization, 1 million high-quality reads, each with a distinct molecular identifier, were randomly selected from each sample. Reads sharing molecular identifiers were discarded rather than binned into consensus sequences. MiTCR, with a Q25 quality threshold and the strictest error-elimination algorithm, was used for CDR3 identification, clonotype clustering and error correction. A nonparametric unseen species model with Euler transformation was used to estimate lower-bound total TCR beta diversity. TCRdb reanalyzed the raw reads on its own, using fastp at Q25 for trimming and MiXCR for clone calling, and kept in-frame beta chains. One record per CDR3 amino acid sequence lists the most common genes and DNA. In this record, the V and J calls reflect TCRdb's handling and not the investigators' own analysis. The sample has 1.2 million to 1.5 million distinct CDR3 sequences on record, about 40% of them singletons. The ten biggest clones cover roughly 7.7% of the sample.

This record comes from a study of blood T cells in healthy people across ages (dated by TCRdb to the mid-2010s). Background on the whole study: In model experiments, template switching captured roughly one uniquely barcoded TCR beta cDNA molecule for every two T cells. Using deep sequencing normalized with unique cDNA molecular identifiers, the study measured how TCR beta repertoire diversity changes with age. The donors were divided into four age groups: young (average roughly 15 years), middle-aged (approximately 39), aged (about 61) and long-lived (about 79). To avoid experimental bias, donors of different ages were distributed randomly across sequencing lanes. Two additional independent replicas of 1 million unique cDNA reads from the same blood draw were analyzed for two donors (one aged 18 to 29 and one aged 80 or older).

Summary of the overall study and its limitations: Because profiling used bulk unsorted PBMCs, naive and antigen-experienced compartments could not be compared conclusively. Observed TCR beta diversity per million T cells fell roughly linearly with age, and a significant reduction was already apparent by age roughly 40. The percentage of naive T cells measured by flow cytometry correlated strongly with observed TCR beta diversity. The long-lived group showed more naive CD4+ T cells, fewer expanded clones and increased TCR diversity than the aged group, suggesting age selection. Because the CMV infection status of the donors was unknown, age-related changes in expanded clonotypes may potentially have been confounded. Total diversity estimates from one million sequenced T cells were considered lower bounds and underestimates.

Systemically healthy Caucasian individuals from Russia, 35 to 40 in total and aged about 6 to 100 years, were included as donors. Each donor gave about 11 milliliters of peripheral blood, drawn into EDTA-treated Vacutainer tubes. Ficoll-Paque density-gradient centrifugation was used to isolate PBMCs, with at least 6.5 million obtained per sample. Trizol reagent was used to extract total RNA from PBMCs, with at least 5 micrograms per sample. The percentages of naive CD45RAhigh/CD27high T cells were determined by flow cytometry on a PBMC aliquot from every donor. The TCR sequence derives from a woman aged 18-29 years in good health. Specimen: blood. The V and J segments used are TRBV11-2 and TRBJ2-1; the central 7 bases match TRBD2. In nucleotides, the sequence is TGTGCCAGCAGCTCCAGGGCGGGAGAAGGATACAATGAGCAGTTCTTC. It codes for CASSSRAGEGYNEQFF.